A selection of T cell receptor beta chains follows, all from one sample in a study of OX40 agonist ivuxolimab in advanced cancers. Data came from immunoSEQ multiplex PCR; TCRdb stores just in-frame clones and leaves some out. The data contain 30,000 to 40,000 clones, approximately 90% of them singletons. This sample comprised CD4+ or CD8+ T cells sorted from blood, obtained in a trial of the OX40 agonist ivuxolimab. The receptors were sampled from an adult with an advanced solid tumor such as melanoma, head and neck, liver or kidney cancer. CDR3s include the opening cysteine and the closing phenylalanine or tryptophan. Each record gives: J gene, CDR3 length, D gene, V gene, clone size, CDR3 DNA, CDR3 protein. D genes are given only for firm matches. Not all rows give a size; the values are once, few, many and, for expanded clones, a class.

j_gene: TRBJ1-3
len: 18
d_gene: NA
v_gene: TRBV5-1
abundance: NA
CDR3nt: TGCGCCAGCAGCTTTAATAACCCGGCAGGTGGGCCTGGAAACACCATATATTTT
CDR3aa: CASSFNNPAGGPGNTIYF

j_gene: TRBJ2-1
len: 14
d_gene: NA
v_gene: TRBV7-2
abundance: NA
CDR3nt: TGTGCCAGCAGCTTATCTCGGAGTCGGAATGAGCAGTTCTTC
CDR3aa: CASSLSRSRNEQFF

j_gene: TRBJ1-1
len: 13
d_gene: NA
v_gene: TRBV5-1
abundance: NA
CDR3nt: TGCGCCAGTACGGACACATCGAACACTGAAGCTTTCTTT
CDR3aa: CASTDTSNTEAFF

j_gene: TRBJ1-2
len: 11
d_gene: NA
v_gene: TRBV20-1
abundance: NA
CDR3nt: TGCAGTGCTCCGAGTTCCTATGGCTACACCTTC
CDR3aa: CSAPSSYGYTF

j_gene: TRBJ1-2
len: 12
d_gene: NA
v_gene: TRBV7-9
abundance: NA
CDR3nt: TGTGCCAGCAGCCCACTCGAAGATGGCTACACCTTC
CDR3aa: CASSPLEDGYTF

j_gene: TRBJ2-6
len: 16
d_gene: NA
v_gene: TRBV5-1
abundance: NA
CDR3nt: TGCGCCAGCAGCTTGGTGTTCAACTCTGGGGCCAACGTCCTGACTTTC
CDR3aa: CASSLVFNSGANVLTF

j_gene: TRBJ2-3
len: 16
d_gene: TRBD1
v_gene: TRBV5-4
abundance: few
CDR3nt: TGTGCCAGCAGCTTAAAGACAGGGGGCTCGACAGATACGCAGTATTTT
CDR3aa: CASSLKTGGSTDTQYF

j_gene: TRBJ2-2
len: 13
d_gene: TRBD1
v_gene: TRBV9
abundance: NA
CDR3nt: TGTGCCAGCAGCGTAGCTTGGACAGGGGGCACGGTTTTT
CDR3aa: CASSVAWTGGTVF

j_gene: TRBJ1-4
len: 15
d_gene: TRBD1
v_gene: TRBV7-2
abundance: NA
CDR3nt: TGTGCCAGCAGCTCACCGGGACAGGGCGATGAAAAACTGTTTTTT
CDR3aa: CASSSPGQGDEKLFF

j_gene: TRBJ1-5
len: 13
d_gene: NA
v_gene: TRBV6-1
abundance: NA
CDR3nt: TGTGCCAGCATAGGAGCCCCCGGCCAGCCCCAGCATTTT
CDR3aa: CASIGAPGQPQHF